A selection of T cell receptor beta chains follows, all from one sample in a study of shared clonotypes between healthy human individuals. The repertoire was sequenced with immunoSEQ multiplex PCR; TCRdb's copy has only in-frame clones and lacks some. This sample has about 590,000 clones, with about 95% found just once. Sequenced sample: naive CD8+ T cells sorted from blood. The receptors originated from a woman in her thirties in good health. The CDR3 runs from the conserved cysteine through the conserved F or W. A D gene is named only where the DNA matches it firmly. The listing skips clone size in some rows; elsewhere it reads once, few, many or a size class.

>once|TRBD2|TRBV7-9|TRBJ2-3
TGTGCCAGGCTAGCGGGGGGAGATGTTGGGACAGATACGCAGTATTTT
CARLAGGDVGTDTQYF
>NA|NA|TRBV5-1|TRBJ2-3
TGCGCCAGCAGCAACACAGATACGCAGTATTTT
CASSNTDTQYF
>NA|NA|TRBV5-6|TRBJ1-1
TGTGCCAGCAGCAGGGGAGGTGGACCAACTGAAGCTTTCTTT
CASSRGGGPTEAFF
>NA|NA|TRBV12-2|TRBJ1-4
TGTGCAAGTCGCTTGACCCCGAATGAAAAACTGTTTTTT
CASRLTPNEKLFF
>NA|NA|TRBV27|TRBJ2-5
TGTGCCAGCGGACCCCGGCCGCTGGAGACCCAGTACTTC
CASGPRPLETQYF
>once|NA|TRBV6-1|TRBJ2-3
TGTGCCAGCAACCCTAGGGGGGGCGCAGATACGCAGTATTTT
CASNPRGGADTQYF
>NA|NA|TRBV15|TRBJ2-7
TGTGCCACCCGGGCCGGGTCCTCCTACGAGCAGTACTTC
CATRAGSSYEQYF
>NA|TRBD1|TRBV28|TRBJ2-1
TGTGCCAGCAGCCCCGGACAGGGCCCACAGTTCTTC
CASSPGQGPQFF
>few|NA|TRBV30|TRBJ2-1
TGTGCCTGGAGTACCGGGACTGTCAATGAGCAGTTCTTC
CAWSTGTVNEQFF
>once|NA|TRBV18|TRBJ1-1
TGTGCCAGCTCACCATGGGCGGGGAACACTGAAGCTTTCTTT
CASSPWAGNTEAFF
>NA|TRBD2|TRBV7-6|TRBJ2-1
TGTGCCAGCAGCCTCCGACTAGCTCCCCAAAATGAGCAGTTCTTC
CASSLRLAPQNEQFF
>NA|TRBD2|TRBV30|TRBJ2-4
TGTGCCTGGGCCCGGACTAGCGGGAAAGACATTCAGTACTTC
CAWARTSGKDIQYF
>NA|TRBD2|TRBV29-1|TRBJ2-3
TGCAGCGTTGATGACCCGAGGAGCGGGAGAGATACGCAGTATTTT
CSVDDPRSGRDTQYF
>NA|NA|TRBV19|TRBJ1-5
TGTGCCAGTAGTTTACCGGGGAATCAGCCCCAGCATTTT
CASSLPGNQPQHF
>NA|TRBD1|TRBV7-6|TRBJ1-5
TGTGCCAGCAGCTTGGGGACAGGGGCTAATCAGCCCCAGCATTTT
CASSLGTGANQPQHF
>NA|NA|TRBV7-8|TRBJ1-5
TGTGCCAGCACCCAGGGGAAGGGGCCTCAGCCCCAGCATTTT
CASTQGKGPQPQHF
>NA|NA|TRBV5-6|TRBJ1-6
TGTGCCAGCAACCAGCATTGGGTCGAAGGGGCAAGGTCACCCCTCCACTTT
CASNQHWVEGARSPLHF
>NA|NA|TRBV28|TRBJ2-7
TGTGCCAGCATTCAGACGTTGCCTTTCTACGAGCAGTACTTC
CASIQTLPFYEQYF
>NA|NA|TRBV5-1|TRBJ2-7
TGCGCCAGCAGCTTGGGGGGAAGGAACGAGCAGTACTTC
CASSLGGRNEQYF
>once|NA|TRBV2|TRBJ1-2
TGTGCCAGCAGTGCCTCCCACCCCCCCGTCTATGGCTACACCTTC
CASSASHPPVYGYTF
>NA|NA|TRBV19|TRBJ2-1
TGTGCCAGTAGTATAGGCGGCCTGTGGAATGAGCAGTTCTTC
CASSIGGLWNEQFF
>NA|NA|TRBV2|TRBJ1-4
TGTGCCAGCAGTGAACAGCGGGGAGGCTCGAATGAAAAACTGTTTTTT
CASSEQRGGSNEKLFF
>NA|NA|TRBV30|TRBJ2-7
TGTGCCTGGAGTGCACCGACAGAGAACTTCTACGAGCAGTACTTC
CAWSAPTENFYEQYF
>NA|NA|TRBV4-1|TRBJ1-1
TGCGCCAGCAGCCAAGATTTAGTAGGGGAAGCTTTCTTT
CASSQDLVGEAFF
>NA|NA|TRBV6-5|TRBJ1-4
TGTGCCAGCAGTCCCCTCCCTGCAACTAATGAAAAACTGTTTTTT
CASSPLPATNEKLFF
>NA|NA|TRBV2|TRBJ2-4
TGTGCCAGCAGTGAAGGGAGGGGGGCGAAAAACATTCAGTACTTC
CASSEGRGAKNIQYF
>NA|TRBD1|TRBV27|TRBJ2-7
TGTGCCAGCAGTTTCGTAGGGGGCGCGTACGAGCAGTACTTC
CASSFVGGAYEQYF
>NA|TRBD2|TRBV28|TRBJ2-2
TGTGCCAGCAGTTTCGGACTAGCGGGAGTAAAGAACACCGGGGAGCTGTTTTTT
CASSFGLAGVKNTGELFF
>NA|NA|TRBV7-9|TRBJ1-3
TGTGCCAGCAGCCCTCACAGGGAAGTCGGAAACACCATATATTTT
CASSPHREVGNTIYF
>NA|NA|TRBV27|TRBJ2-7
TGTGCCAGCAAAAACCGGGACTCTGCCTACGAGCAGTACTTC
CASKNRDSAYEQYF
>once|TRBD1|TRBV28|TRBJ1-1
TGTGCCAGCACCCCTATAGGGACAGGACGTATAACTGAAGCTTTCTTT
CASTPIGTGRITEAFF
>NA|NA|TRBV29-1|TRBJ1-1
TGCAGCGTTGACCAGGGGATGAACACTGAAGCTTTCTTT
CSVDQGMNTEAFF
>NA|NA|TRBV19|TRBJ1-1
TGTGCCAGTAGTATAGGGGGGTCAGGGAACACTGAAGCTTTCTTT
CASSIGGSGNTEAFF
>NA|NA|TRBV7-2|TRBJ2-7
TGTGCCAGCAGCTTAAACCTACCTCCCTACGAGCAGTACTTC
CASSLNLPPYEQYF
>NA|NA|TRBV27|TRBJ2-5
TGTGCCAGCAGTTTTCTAGGACAAGAGACCCAGTACTTC
CASSFLGQETQYF
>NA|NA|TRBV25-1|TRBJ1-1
TGTGCCAGCAGCTCGTTGATGAACACTGAAGCTTTCTTT
CASSSLMNTEAFF
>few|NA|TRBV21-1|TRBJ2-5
TGTGCCAGCAGCAAAGTGACTAGCGTCACTCAAGAGACCCAGTACTTC
CASSKVTSVTQETQYF
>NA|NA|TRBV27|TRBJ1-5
TGTGCCAGCAGCCCGGGAGGGTCGATCAGTCAGCCCCAGCATTTT
CASSPGGSISQPQHF
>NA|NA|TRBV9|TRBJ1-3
TGTGCCAGCAGCCCCACGGGAAACACCATATATTTT
CASSPTGNTIYF
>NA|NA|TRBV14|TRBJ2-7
TGTGCCAGCAGCCAAGGGCCAGGCCTCGAGCAGTACTTC
CASSQGPGLEQYF
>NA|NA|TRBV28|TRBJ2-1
TGTGCCAGCAGTTCTCTGAGAGCCAATGAGCAGTTCTTC
CASSSLRANEQFF